This T cell receptor beta chain stems from a study of T cells expressing NK-cell markers. TCRdb re-called the 5' RACE reads and catalogs CDR3 proteins one per entry, DNA excluded. The sample features about 260,000 distinct CDR3 sequences, with about 0.39% in its top ten. Details on this clonotype: Its cognate antigen is unknown.

Notes on the study in general: These same clonotypes (in several donors) also led the CD3+CD56-NKG2C+ fraction. Unclear, still, was the HCMV specificity of the expanded NKG2C+ T cell clones. Each of over 5 donors carried dominant NKG2C+ clonotypes accounting for about 1.0-8% of CD8+ T cells.

The CDR3 spans 14 residues. The germline V gene encodes CDR1 LGHNA and CDR2 YNFKEQ. This receptor was taken from a man aged 18 to 29 in good health. The sequencing input was blood T cells: a sorted CD56 or NKG2C T cell subset, CD4+ or CD8+ T cells, or bulk PBMC T cells (not recorded which). The V and J genes are TRBV4-2 and TRBJ1-1; TCRdb indicates TRBD1, and absent DNA this call remains unverified. This chain's CDR3 is CASTMGAENTEAFF.